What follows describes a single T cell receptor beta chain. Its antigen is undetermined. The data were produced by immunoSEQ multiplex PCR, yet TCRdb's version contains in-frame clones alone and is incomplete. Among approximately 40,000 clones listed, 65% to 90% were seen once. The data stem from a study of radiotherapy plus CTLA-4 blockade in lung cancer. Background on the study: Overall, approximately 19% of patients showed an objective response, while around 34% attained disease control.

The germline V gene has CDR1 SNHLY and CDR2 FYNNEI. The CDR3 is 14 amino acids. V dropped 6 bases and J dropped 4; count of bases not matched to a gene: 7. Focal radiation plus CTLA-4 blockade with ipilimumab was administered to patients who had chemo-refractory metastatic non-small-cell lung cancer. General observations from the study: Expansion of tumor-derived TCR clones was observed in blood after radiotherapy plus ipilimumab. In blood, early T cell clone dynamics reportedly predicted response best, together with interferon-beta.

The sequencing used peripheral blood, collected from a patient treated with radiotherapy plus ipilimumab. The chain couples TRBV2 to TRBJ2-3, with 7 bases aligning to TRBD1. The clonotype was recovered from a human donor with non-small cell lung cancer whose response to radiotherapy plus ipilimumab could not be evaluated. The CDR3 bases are TGTGCCAGCAGGCCTGACAGGGTGCCAGATACGCAGTATTTT. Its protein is CASRPDRVPDTQYF.